The 16 T cell receptor beta chains listed next were all sequenced from one sample in a study of blood T cells in healthy people across ages. A second PCR of roughly 7 to 11 cycles used a sample-barcoded 5' primer and a J-beta primer mix. TCRdb analysed the 5' RACE reads with MiXCR anew, one entry per CDR3 protein. The sample contains about 970,000 distinct CDR3 sequences, roughly 51% of which appear only once. Specimen: blood. The receptors shown here come from a woman aged 60-75 years in good health.

This clonotype showed up just a few times. The chain combines TRBV6-6 with TRBJ2-1, with D maybe TRBD2 (6 bases). The germline gives CDR1 MNHNY, CDR2 SVGAGI (reference sequence). Trimming left V 7 bases short and J 9 bases short, with 16 bases between. The CDR3 extends over 13 amino acids. CDR3 in amino acids: CASTATIAVEQFF. CDR3 bases: TGTGCCAGCACCGCGACCATAGCGGTTGAGCAGTTCTTC.

This sequence joins TRBV12-3 or TRBV12-4 and TRBJ2-5; D gene ambiguous. Trimming removed 2 bases from V and 7 bases from J, with 8 bases in between. CDR3 length: 12 residues. The CDR3 spells CASSLRAWTQYF. The CDR3, as DNA: TGTGCCAGCAGTTTACGGGCTTGGACCCAGTACTTC.

The rearrangement links TRBV10-3 to TRBJ2-1; D may be TRBD2 (6 bases). Germline loops: CDR1 ENHRY, CDR2 SYGVKD. Trimming removed 3 bases at V and 6 bases at J, with 12 bases between. CDR3 size: 14 residues. Written as DNA, the CDR3 is TGTGCCATCAGTGACCCCGGGACTCTCAATGAGCAGTTCTTC. This gives the protein CAISDPGTLNEQFF.

The DNA for the CDR3 is TGTGCCAGCAGCTTTTCCGGGACAGGGTACCTAGGGTCCGGCGGTGAGCAGTTCTTC. Its protein product is CASSFSGTGYLGSGGEQFF. V usage is TRBV11-2 and J usage is TRBJ2-1; TRBD1 matches at 9 bases. V lost 3 bases, J lost 9 bases, and 21 bases stayed unmatched. The CDR3 has 19 residues. CDR1 is SGHAT, CDR2 FQNNGV, per germline.

The chain joins TRBV12-3 or TRBV12-4 to TRBJ2-7; the match to TRBD2 covers 10 bases. The V and J ends lost 6 bases and 4 bases, in that order; junction bases with no gene match: 9. The CDR3 is made up of 15 amino acids. The CDR3: CASRGGLAGGYEQYF. The CDR3 nucleotides read TGTGCCAGCAGGGGTGGGTTAGCGGGAGGTTACGAGCAGTACTTC.

The rearrangement uses TRBV3-1 and TRBJ2-7; no firm D call. From germline, CDR1 is LGHDT and CDR2 YNNKEL (reference sequence). The CDR3 is made up of 14 amino acids. V lost 10 bases to trimming and J lost 2 bases, with 18 bases between them. The CDR3 region is CATRINGLTYEQYF. The CDR3 DNA reads as TGTGCCACCCGGATAAACGGGCTAACCTACGAGCAGTACTTC.

This clonotype was counted between two and nine times. V and J are TRBV7-2 and TRBJ2-7; 9 bases align to TRBD1. Germline lookup yields CDR1 SGHTA and CDR2 FQGNSA. The CDR3 has 19 amino acids. Unmatched junction bases numbered 17, after V lost 5 bases and J lost 0 bases. The CDR3 DNA reads as TGTGCCAGCAGCCGCCTTACAGGGGGCGTCAGCGGGTACTCCTACGAGCAGTACTTC. Translation: CASSRLTGGVSGYSYEQYF.

The J gene is TRBJ2-7, the V gene TRBV12-3 or TRBV12-4; D gene unclear. The CDR3 loop spans 14 amino acids. V shed 3 bases and J shed 4 bases, with 13 bases lying between them. The CDR3 loop is CASSLIWGPYEQYF. The CDR3 DNA sequence: TGTGCCAGCAGTTTGATTTGGGGTCCATACGAGCAGTACTTC.

This chain links TRBV27 with TRBJ2-4; 11 nucleotides agree with TRBD2. The CDR3 extends over 15 amino acids. Germline trimming cut 4 bases from V and 3 bases from J; bases unmatched to any gene: 2. The germline V gene encodes CDR1 MNHEY and CDR2 SMNVEV (reference sequence). The DNA for the CDR3 is TGTGCCAGCAGTTCCGGGACTAGCGGCAAAAACATTCAGTACTTC. Encoded protein: CASSSGTSGKNIQYF.

A word on this clonotype: A much bigger clone sits one base away, suggesting this may be a read error. The CDR3 spells CSAPAGSANGKLFF. CDR3 bases: TGCAGTGCCCCTGCGGGATCAGCTAATGGAAAACTGTTTTTT. The genes are TRBV20-1 and TRBJ1-4; no clear D gene. The CDR3 is 14 residues long. Germline-derived CDR1 and CDR2 are DFQATT and SNEGSKA (reference sequence).

The chain recombines TRBV29-1 with TRBJ2-3, with 10 bases lining up with TRBD1. The V gene's germline CDR1 is SQVTM and CDR2 ANQGSEA. The length of the CDR3 is 14 residues. Trimming cost V 6 bases and J 5 bases; bases outside gene matches: 8. The CDR3 region is CSVRPGQGQDTQYF. CDR3 DNA sequence: TGCAGCGTCCGGCCGGGACAGGGGCAAGATACGCAGTATTTT.

A few counts support this clonotype. The V call is TRBV15, the J call TRBJ1-4; D possibly corresponds to TRBD1 (5 bases). There are 15 residues in the CDR3. Germline V gene sequence: CDR1 LNHNV, CDR2 YYDKDF (reference sequence). The V end was cut by 0 bases, the J end by 3 bases, with 8 bases between. DNA for the CDR3: TGTGCCACCAGCAGAGATCGGGGACCTAATGAAAAACTGTTTTTT. Its translation is CATSRDRGPNEKLFF.

With regard to this clonotype: This may arise from a read error, as a much more abundant clone is one base away. The chain employs TRBV6-6 and TRBJ2-5; tentative D call: TRBD1 (5 bases). The J call is uncertain, as TRBJ2-7 better fits the DNA end. Per the germline V gene, CDR1 is MNHNY and CDR2 is SVGAGI (reference sequence). CDR3 length: 12 residues. CDR3 DNA sequence: TGTGCCAGCAGTTACTCAGGGGACGAGCAGTACTTC. It encodes CASSYSGDEQYF.

A remark on this clonotype: The junction shows a germline mismatch at one end, possibly a read error. V and J are TRBV29-1 and TRBJ1-1; D call uncertain. This CDR3 comprises 12 residues. The germline V gene has CDR1 SQVTM and CDR2 ANQGSEA. CDR3 nucleotide sequence: TGCAGCGTCGAGTACAGCTACACAGAAGCTTTCTTT. It specifies CSVEYSYTEAFF.

The chain combines TRBV7-6 with TRBJ1-2, with D maybe TRBD1 (6 bases). The CDR3 runs 12 residues. The V end lost 4 bases, the J end lost 8 bases, and 11 bases lay between the germline ends. Germline CDR1 and CDR2: SGHVS and FNYEAQ. CDR3 residues: CASSSAGGGYTF. The CDR3 DNA reads TGTGCCAGCAGCTCGGCCGGGGGCGGCTACACCTTC.

J is TRBJ1-1 and V is TRBV7-9; maybe TRBD1 (5 bases). V was pared by 11 bases and J by 3 bases, with 13 bases between. Germline V gene data show CDR1 as SEHNR and CDR2 as FQNEAQ (reference sequence). The CDR3 spans 12 residues. CDR3: CAAYRRDTEAFF. The CDR3 region has the DNA TGTGCCGCGTACAGGCGGGACACTGAAGCTTTCTTT.